This is a list of T cell receptor beta chains from one sample in a study of breast tumors, draining lymph nodes, adjacent tissues. TCRdb fed the multiplex PCR reads into MiXCR, producing one record per CDR3 protein. The sample lists about 46,000 distinct CDR3 sequences, approximately 22% occurring once. Sequenced: breast tumor tissue. The source of these receptors is a female donor with breast cancer. Some clones in this sample may be carry-over from other donors' samples. The CDR3 runs from the conserved cysteine through the conserved F or W. The order of the fields is J gene, V gene, CDR3 protein.

>TRBJ1-2|TRBV11-1
CASSPGGFYGYTF
>TRBJ1-5|TRBV6-5
CASSYSSTGDQPQHF
>TRBJ2-6|TRBV6-2/TRBV6-3
CASSLDSGANVLTF
>TRBJ2-7|TRBV5-6
CASSSVGQGTSYEQYF
>TRBJ1-2|TRBV11-2
CASSLGQGANYGYTF
>TRBJ2-4|TRBV7-9
CASSPPGGRMDTQYF
>TRBJ2-6|TRBV6-6
CASSSRPAAGANVLTF
>TRBJ2-6|TRBV4-1
CASTKSGANVLTF
>TRBJ2-5|TRBV20-1
CSAREAGRSVETQYF
>TRBJ2-7|TRBV6-4
CASSDSRPRRLIHEQYF
>TRBJ1-2|TRBV30
CAWSPQFYGYTF
>TRBJ1-4|TRBV18
CASSRSPSEKLFF
>TRBJ2-1|TRBV29-1
CSVAPGRYNEQFF